The 18 T cell receptor beta chains reported below all come from one sample, sequenced in a study of control samples from healthy donors and cancer patients. Clones were read by immunoSEQ multiplex PCR, and TCRdb kept only the in-frame ones, dropping some. The sample lists almost 90,000 clones, around nine tenths occurring once. Sequencing was carried out using blood. Receptors originate from a man aged 25-40 years in good health.

This chain joins TRBV7-8 and TRBJ2-7; D might be TRBD1 or TRBD2, each matching 5 bases. This CDR3 comprises 14 residues. V was trimmed by 5 bases and J by 3 bases, leaving 14 bases between them. Germline CDR1 reads SGHVS; CDR2 reads FQNEAQ. CDR3 sequence: CASSPEGTVYEQYV. For the CDR3, the DNA is TGTGCCAGCAGCCCAGAGGGGACCGTCTACGAGCAGTACGTC.

The V and J genes are TRBV3-1 (or the pseudogene TRBV3-2) and TRBJ2-3; D possibly uses TRBD1 or TRBD2 (6 bases each). The CDR3 runs to 16 residues. Trimming cost V 2 bases and J 4 bases, with 16 bases left between them. Germline assignment: CDR1 LGHDT and CDR2 YNNKEL (reference sequence). This chain's CDR3 is CASSQSWGAQADTQYF. CDR3 nucleotides: TGTGCCAGCAGCCAAAGTTGGGGGGCGCAAGCAGATACGCAGTATTTT.

V and J are TRBV7-2 and TRBJ2-5; 10 bases match TRBD1. The CDR3 extends over 13 amino acids. The trim removed 6 bases at V and 5 bases at J, leaving 3 bases unmatched. Looked up from germline, CDR1 is SGHTA and CDR2 is FQGNSA. The CDR3 DNA is TGTGCCAGCAGACCGGGACAGGGGGAGACCCAGTACTTC. Residues: CASRPGQGETQYF.

This chain joins TRBV18 and TRBJ2-3; perhaps TRBD1 as D (6 bases). Trimming left V 5 bases short and J 2 bases short, with 17 bases between. CDR1 is KGHSH and CDR2 is LQKENI in the germline V gene. There are 16 residues in the CDR3. For the CDR3, the DNA is TGTGCCAGCTCATCCCGGGACACCGTATTCACAGATACGCAGTATTTT. Its protein product is CASSSRDTVFTDTQYF.

The chain uses TRBV18 and TRBJ1-5, with 8 bases identical to TRBD1. Germline CDR1 reads KGHSH; CDR2 reads LQKENI. CDR3 length equals 15 residues. After removal of 2 bases from V and 7 bases from J, the junction contained 7 bases not matched to a gene. CDR3 DNA sequence: TGTGCCAGCTCACCAGGACAGGGACAAGCCCAGCCCCAGCATTTT. Translated: CASSPGQGQAQPQHF.

The chain employs TRBV7-9 and TRBJ2-1; possible D gene TRBD1, 6 bases. CDR3 length: 17 residues. V lost 2 bases and J lost 5, with 19 bases in between. CDR1 SEHNR and CDR2 FQNEAQ come from the germline V gene (reference sequence). The CDR3 DNA reads as TGTGCCAGCAGCTTATCCGGCTGGGACAACCCAAACAATGAGCAGTTCTTC. It translates to CASSLSGWDNPNNEQFF. The full variable domain, rest sourced from reference TRBV7-9 and TRBJ2-1, is DTGVSQNPRHKITKRGQNVTFRCDPISEHNRLYWYRQTLGQGPEFLTYFQNEAQLEKSRLLSDRFSAERPKGSFSTLEIQRTEQGDSAMYLCASSLSGWDNPNNEQFFGPGTRLTVL.

V and J are TRBV27 and TRBJ1-2; the D gene is possibly TRBD1 (5 bases). The CDR3 length is 12 residues. Germline-derived CDR1 and CDR2 are MNHEY and SMNVEV (reference sequence). V dropped 5 bases and J dropped 5 bases, with 9 bases sitting between them. CDR3 nucleotides: TGTGCCAGCAGTCAAGACAGATATGGCTACACCTTC. Protein sequence: CASSQDRYGYTF.

This sequence joins TRBV12-3 or TRBV12-4 and TRBJ2-7; D is uncertain. V was clipped by 3 bases and J by 0 bases, with 6 bases between them. The CDR3 has 13 residues. The CDR3 nucleotides are TGTGCCAGCAGTTTCTCAGGCTCCTACGAGCAGTACGTC. Its translation is CASSFSGSYEQYV.

The table lists this clone with a count of one. V and J are TRBV30 and TRBJ2-7; 9 bases match TRBD1. This CDR3 is 14 amino acids long. Germline trimming cut 5 bases from V and 0 bases from J; bases unmatched to any gene: 5. CDR1 is GTSNPN and CDR2 is SVGIG in the germline V gene (reference sequence). Here the CDR3 reads CAWDTGGPSYEQYF. In nucleotides, the CDR3 is TGTGCCTGGGATACAGGGGGCCCCTCCTACGAGCAGTACTTC. Drawing the rest from reference TRBV30 and TRBJ2-7, the complete variable domain is SQTIHQWPATLVQPVGSPLSLECTVEGTSNPNLYWYRQAAGRGLQLLFYSVGIGQISSEVPQNLSASRPQDRQFILSSKKLLLSDSGFYLCAWDTGGPSYEQYFGPGTRLTVT.

The chain couples TRBV7-6 to TRBJ2-2; 10 bases agree with TRBD1. Germline assignment: CDR1 SGHVS and CDR2 FNYEAQ. J was trimmed by 5 bases and V by 5 bases; bases with no gene match: 8. The CDR3 is 16 amino acids. The CDR3: CASSRGTGVGTGELFF. DNA of the CDR3: TGTGCCAGCAGCCGGGGGACAGGGGTTGGGACCGGGGAGCTGTTTTTT.

There are a few counts of this clone. The chain uses TRBV7-6 and TRBJ1-2; 8 nucleotides match TRBD1. Germline CDR1 is SGHVS and CDR2 is FNYEAQ. CDR3 size: 14 residues. J gave up 0 bases and V 5 bases, and 2 bases lay outside the gene matches. CDR3 amino acids: CASSTTGANYGYTF. Written as DNA, the CDR3 is TGTGCCAGCAGCACGACAGGGGCTAACTATGGCTACACCTTC.

The gene calls are TRBV27 and TRBJ1-1; D might be TRBD1 (5 bases). Germline-derived CDR1 and CDR2 are MNHEY and SMNVEV (reference sequence). Trimming took off 1 base at V and 0 bases at J, with 6 bases between the two ends. The CDR3 has 14 amino acids. For the CDR3, the DNA is TGTGCCAGCAGTTTATACAGGTTGAACACTGAAGCTTTCTTT. Protein: CASSLYRLNTEAFF.

This rearrangement joins TRBV6-2 or TRBV6-3 to TRBJ2-7; D remains ambiguous. Trimming took 2 bases from V and 5 from J, leaving 10 bases between them. Looked up from germline, CDR1 is MNHEY and CDR2 is SVGEGT. The CDR3 runs 13 residues. The CDR3 nucleotides are TGTGCCAGCAGTTACAGGGTGGCGGACGAGCAGTACTTC. Its protein is CASSYRVADEQYF.

The chain uses TRBV24-1 and TRBJ1-5; 11 nucleotides line up with TRBD1. CDR1 is KGHDR and CDR2 is SFDVKD in the germline V gene. CDR3 length equals 14 residues. V trimming: 8 bases; J trimming: 4 bases; junction bases outside the gene matches: 3. The CDR3 region is CATNRDRGNQPQHF. The CDR3 bases are TGTGCCACCAACCGGGACAGGGGGAATCAGCCCCAGCATTTT.

The genes are TRBV30 and TRBJ1-2; D perhaps matches TRBD1 (6 bases). Trimming took off 3 bases at V and 4 bases at J, with 12 bases between the two ends. Germline assignment: CDR1 GTSNPN and CDR2 SVGIG (reference sequence). This CDR3 is built from 13 residues. DNA for the CDR3: TGTGCCTGGAGGCTACAGGGAAGCTATGGCTACACCTTC. Translating it yields CAWRLQGSYGYTF.

The V call is TRBV29-1, the J call TRBJ1-1; the D is unclear. V lost 6 bases and J 0 bases, leaving 14 bases between the germline ends. The length of the CDR3 is 14 residues. Germline V gene data show CDR1 as SQVTM and CDR2 as ANQGSEA. CDR3 DNA: TGCAGCGTAGGACTCCTTTCCTTGAACACTGAAGCTTTCTTT. Its protein product is CSVGLLSLNTEAFF.

This clone was counted once. The chain links TRBV29-1 to TRBJ2-1, with 8 bases aligning to TRBD1. V was pared by 2 bases and J by 6 bases, with 6 bases of the junction left unmatched. Germline CDR1 is SQVTM and CDR2 is ANQGSEA. CDR3 length: 14 amino acids. The CDR3 DNA reads as TGCAGCGTTGAATTAGACAGGGGTCGCAATGAGCAGTTCTTC. As protein: CSVELDRGRNEQFF.

The chain links TRBV9 to TRBJ2-3, with a possible D match to TRBD2 (5 bases). Germline values: CDR1 SGDLS, CDR2 YYNGEE. The CDR3 contains 14 residues. The ends were cut back, 4 bases at V and 0 bases at J, with 9 bases in the middle. The CDR3 coding sequence is TGTGCCAGCAGCCTAAGGACTAGCACAGATACGCAGTATTTT. It yields the protein CASSLRTSTDTQYF.